This TCR beta chain was captured in a study of CD8 T cells in ankylosing spondylitis. Each TCR beta library was made by quantitative 5'-RACE that incorporated molecular barcodes. TCRdb passed the 5' RACE reads through MiXCR, listing each CDR3 protein once. This sample has about 320,000 distinct CDR3 sequences, with around a tenth found just once. Trimming took off 5 bases at V and 8 bases at J, with 13 bases between the two ends. The length of the CDR3 is 13 residues. Germline V gene sequence: CDR1 SGHRS, CDR2 YFSETQ. Study observations and caveats: Disease-associated clonotypes exhibited CD8+ identity and were relatively infrequent in peripheral blood. Certain motif variants had earlier appeared in reactive arthritis synovial fluid and blood. Significantly higher representation of disease-linked clones was reported for matched ankylosing spondylitis synovial fluid.

This clonotype has at least ten counts. What it binds is unknown. The sequencing input was blood, either unsorted or a sorted T cell fraction (not recorded which). The sequence derives from a female donor with ankylosing spondylitis or in good health (not recorded which). This chain uses TRBV5-1 with TRBJ1-4, with a weak D call TRBD1 (5 bases). Written as DNA, the CDR3 is TGCGCCAGCAGTTCTCAGAACAGGGAAAAACTGTTTTTT. This gives the protein CASSSQNREKLFF.